This section outlines one TCR beta chain sequence together with its context. The antigen it binds to is not known. Qualities for individual bases were not recorded, and no much larger clone is one base off. The data were obtained in a study of PD-1 blockade in classical Hodgkin lymphoma (dated by TCRdb to about 2020). Describing the broader study: Nivolumab dosing was 3 mg/kg intravenously every 2 weeks, continuing until either disease progression or unacceptable toxicity. The study used TCR beta sequencing and CyTOF to define a peripheral blood immune signature of response to PD-1 blockade in classical Hodgkin lymphoma. Overall study outcomes, separate from this receptor: Trial patients with a complete response had baseline diversity similar to that of newly diagnosed patients, while partial responders and progressors had significantly lower diversity. Baseline TCR diversity was reported as lower in newly diagnosed patients than in healthy donors, and lower still in relapsed/refractory patients. CD4+ but not CD8+ TCR diversity rose significantly by C4D1 (p=0.0027 vs p=0.16), most apparent in complete responders (p=0.02). The study was limited to a single clinical trial cohort, and causes of repertoire differences, possibly disease activity or prior therapy, remained undefined. Diversity was lower in patients who began nivolumab less than 1 year after ASCT, so these patients were left out of later analyses to avoid confounding by immune reconstitution.

The time point label here, explained by the study, means: cycle 2 day 1 (C2D1) of nivolumab. Relapse after autologous stem cell transplantation had occurred in all trial patients, and cohorts A, B and C were distinguished by prior brentuximab vedotin exposure. The trial cohort comprised approximately 55 patients with relapsed/refractory classical Hodgkin lymphoma whose best overall responses were complete response, partial response or progressive disease. In the multi-cohort phase II CheckMate 205 trial, trial patients received single-agent nivolumab. An independent review committee assessed best overall response using the 2007 International Working Group response criteria. PBMCs from the trial were collected at three points: immediately before nivolumab initiation (C1D1), and during therapy at cycle 2 day 1 and cycle 4 day 1. After peripheral blood was drawn into 8 mL Vacutainer Cell Preparation Tubes, PBMCs were isolated by centrifugation and then cryopreserved.

V loses 6 bases, J loses 4 bases, and the germline ends lie 16 bases apart. Sequences MNHEY (CDR1) and SVGAGI (CDR2) are obtained from the germline V gene. The CDR3 runs 15 residues from the cysteine to the phenylalanine. The kept DNA is CDR3 alone, 45 bases in frame from the first base. The Qiagen DNeasy kit was used to extract genomic DNA from unsorted PBMCs and from the negatively selected CD4+ and CD8+ fractions. Using primers that anneal to V and J segments, immunoSEQ multiplex PCR amplified the TCR beta CDR3 regions. A synthetic immune receptor repertoire was used to minimize amplification bias, and any residual bias was removed computationally once sequencing was done. In the original analysis: Custom Python scripts were used to quantify repertoire diversity as the Shannon entropy index. Unsorted, CD4+ and CD8+ repertoires were analyzed separately, except for combined analyses in which CD4+ and CD8+ sequences were merged in silico. Clonal expansion was defined as a frequency increase of at least 2-fold after treatment compared with C1D1, and clones undetected at baseline were assigned a pseudocount of 0.5. Singleton clones were defined as clones with 0 or 1 copy at C1D1, and non-singleton clones were defined as clones with 2 or more copies. Clones expanded in unsorted samples were annotated as CD4+, CD8+ or unknown by matching protein sequences in sorted samples from the same patient. Wilcoxon tests on paired samples were used to test changes in diversity from C1D1 to C4D1. The source is immuneACCESS, and TCRdb retained only in-frame sequences with V and J called. Part of the clones is not carried over; for the studies checked, unresolved V genes explain less than half of this, and the remainder is unexplained. V and J calls plus clone size are reproduced from that table; the DNA served to infer D and trimming. The sample table records tens of thousands of clones; over 60% of these occur just once. The ten top clones hold approximately 20% of the sample.

The clonotype comes from a human donor with classical Hodgkin lymphoma. The sequenced sample was peripheral blood mononuclear cells (PBMCs), obtained before the second cycle of nivolumab. The chain joins TRBV6-5 to TRBJ1-5, and TRBD1 may be the D gene, going by 6 matching bases. The CDR3 reads CASRPTWGANQPQHF. The sequenced DNA: TGTGCCAGCAGACCAACTTGGGGGGCGAATCAGCCCCAGCATTTT.